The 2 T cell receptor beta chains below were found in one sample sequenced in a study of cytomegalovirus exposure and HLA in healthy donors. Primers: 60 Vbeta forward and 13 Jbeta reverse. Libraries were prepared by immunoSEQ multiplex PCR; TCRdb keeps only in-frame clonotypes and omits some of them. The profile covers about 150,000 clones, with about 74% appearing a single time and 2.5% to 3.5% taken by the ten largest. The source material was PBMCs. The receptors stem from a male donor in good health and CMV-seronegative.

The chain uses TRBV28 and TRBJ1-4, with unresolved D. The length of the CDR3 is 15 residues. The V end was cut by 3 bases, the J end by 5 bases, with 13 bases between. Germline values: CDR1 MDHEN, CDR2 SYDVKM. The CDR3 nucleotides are TGTGCCAGCAGTTTTGATCCCTCCCTAAATGAAAAACTGTTTTTT. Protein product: CASSFDPSLNEKLFF.

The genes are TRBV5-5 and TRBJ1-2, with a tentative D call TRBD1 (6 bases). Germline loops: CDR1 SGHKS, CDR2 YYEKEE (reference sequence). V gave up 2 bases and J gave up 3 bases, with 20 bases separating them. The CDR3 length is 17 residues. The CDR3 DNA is TGTGCCAGCAGCTTTCTCCCCCAGGACAGCCGTTACTATGGCTACACCTTC. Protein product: CASSFLPQDSRYYGYTF.